This T cell receptor (beta chain) was recorded in a study of T cell clones after liver transplantation (dated by TCRdb to the late 2010s). As for the study more broadly: The samples were obtained from ITN030ST, a randomized trial that attempted immunosuppression withdrawal within 2 years after liver transplantation. Third party-reactive TCRbeta sequences from pre-transplant MLRs were also identified as an antigen-independent comparator for donor-reactive sequences. Three of the eight recipients were HCV-positive; the others were transplanted for non-autoimmune, non-viral indications. To count as tolerant, a recipient had to stay completely off immunosuppression for at least one year without liver enzymes climbing beyond twice the upper limit of normal. After a pre-transplant mixed lymphocyte reaction, TCRbeta sequencing was used to pinpoint donor-reactive T cell clones, which were subsequently tracked in post-transplant blood. Blood samples were collected pre-transplant, pre-randomization before withdrawal, and post-randomization after either full withdrawal or failed withdrawal. Until randomization at 12-24 months post-transplant, subjects were given standard immunosuppression, with no induction therapy. A cohort of 8 liver transplant recipients was studied, of whom 3 were classified as tolerant and 5 as non-tolerant. Results the study describes overall, beyond this receptor: In a couple of subjects, low numbers of available donor cells limited the measurable donor-reactive repertoire. The conclusions were considered preliminary, being limited by small, heterogeneous patient numbers and non-standardized post-transplant time points. The decline in donor-reactive sequences exceeded the decline in third party-reactive sequences, suggesting partial antigen-specific deletion that was unrelated to withdrawal success. In 5 of 8 subjects, circulating donor-reactive CD4 TCRbeta sequences decreased significantly after transplant, regardless of tolerance or HCV status. Without allograft tissue specimens, donor-reactive T cells may have migrated into the graft rather than being deleted. When repertoire turnover was accounted for, significantly reduced detection of donor-reactive sequences was found in 7 of 8 subjects for CD4 and in 8 of 8 subjects for CD8.

Comment on this clone: What antigen it recognizes has not been identified. Base qualities were left out, and no much larger clone turns up one base away.

Taken with the paper, the label for time point translates to: pre-transplant. Thawed unstimulated PBMCs were stained for CD3, CD4 and CD8 and FACS-sorted into CD3+CD4+ and CD3+CD8+ populations. Randomization to immunosuppression withdrawal applied to every one of the 8 studied subjects. Genomic DNA was isolated with the Qiagen DNeasy Blood and Tissue Kit. The CDR3 spans 16 residues, from the cysteine through the phenylalanine. The sequence is cut down to CDR3 DNA, 48 bases in frame from base 1. V gives up 2 bases and J gives up 4 bases, and the segment between their germline ends measures 18 bases. CDR1 and CDR2 (SQVTM, ANQGSEA) derive from the germline V gene. Using immunoSEQ, frozen genomic DNA was subjected to high-throughput TCRbeta CDR3 sequencing, a process that included PCR amplification, mapping, bias correction and internal controls. In the authors' own workflow: Only productive rearrangements were retained, and each unique TCRbeta sequence was defined by its CDR3 nucleotide sequence together with its V and J gene. For a sequence to be called donor-reactive, it needed a frequency of at least 0.01% and at least 5-fold expansion in CFSE-low cells compared with unstimulated pre-transplant cells. To ensure at least 90% detection power, minimum frequency thresholds were set for each subject based on that subject's lowest-template unstimulated sample. Jensen-Shannon divergence between the top 1000 TCRbeta sequences post- versus pre-transplant served as the measure of repertoire turnover. Two-sided Fisher's exact tests were used to test for changes in the detection of donor-reactive sequences. Imported from immuneACCESS, the table was reduced by TCRdb to in-frame sequences with V and J called. These copies leave out some clones; in studies compared against another copy, an unresolved V gene accounts for under half, and the cause of the remainder is not known. V, J and clone size reflect that table, while D and trimming were determined from the DNA. The sample contains around 100,000 clones, roughly 80% of them found a single time. Over 0.75% of the sample lies in the top ten.

This TCR was recovered from a human donor who received a liver transplant. Sequenced here: CD4+ T cells from blood, sampled before liver transplant. The sequence is built from TRBV29-1 and TRBJ2-1, with the D gene not confidently named. The CDR3 here reads CSVETLRGTSYNEQFF. The bases read TGCAGCGTTGAAACCTTGAGAGGCACCTCATACAATGAGCAGTTCTTC.